A single sample gave rise to the 8 T cell receptor beta chains below, sequenced in a study of control samples from healthy donors and cancer patients. The protocol was immunoSEQ multiplex PCR, while the TCRdb copy is restricted to in-frame clones and leaves out a portion. The sample lists roughly 100,000 clones, 90% to 95% occurring once. Specimen: blood. Receptor source: a young woman in good health.

The chain recombines TRBV6-2 or TRBV6-3 with TRBJ1-5; maybe TRBD1 (5 bases). Germline loops: CDR1 MNHEY, CDR2 SVGEGT. The CDR3 runs 15 residues. Trimming cost V 5 bases and J 2 bases, with 13 bases left between them. CDR3 region: CASSHGGKGNQPQHF. The CDR3 nucleotides read TGTGCCAGCAGTCACGGGGGTAAGGGCAATCAGCCCCAGCATTTT.

This clone was picked up one time. The chain employs TRBV2 and TRBJ2-3, with 7 bases lining up with TRBD2. There are 15 residues in the CDR3. Per germline, CDR1 SNHLY and CDR2 FYNNEI. With V trimmed by 2 bases and J by 0 bases, 2 bases remained unmatched. DNA for the CDR3: TGTGCCAGCAGTGAAACTAGCGTTAGCACAGATACGCAGTATTTT. This sequence encodes CASSETSVSTDTQYF. The complete variable domain, with remaining parts taken from reference TRBV2 and TRBJ2-3, reads EPEVTQTPSHQVTQMGQEVILRCVPISNHLYFYWYRQILGQKVEFLVSFYNNEISEKSEIFDDQFSVERPDGSNFTLKIRSTKLEDSAMYFCASSETSVSTDTQYFGPGTRLTVL.

The rearrangement uses TRBV6-1 and TRBJ1-3; the D is unclear. Trimming left V 3 bases short and J 8 bases short, with 11 bases between. Germline assignment: CDR1 MNHNS and CDR2 SASEGT. CDR3 size: 13 residues. This CDR3 is CASSDPGRHTIYF. The CDR3 coding sequence is TGTGCCAGCAGTGATCCCGGGAGACACACCATATATTTT.

This clone was observed once. The chain uses TRBV28 and TRBJ2-1; 15 bases agree with TRBD2. The ends lost 6 bases at V and 7 bases at J; junction bases unmatched: 10. This CDR3 has 17 amino acids. Per germline, CDR1 MDHEN and CDR2 SYDVKM. The CDR3 DNA follows: TGTGCCAGCAGACTCACTGGGACTAGCGGGGGGAGGAATGAGCAGTTCTTC. Its protein product is CASRLTGTSGGRNEQFF.

V and J are TRBV20-1 and TRBJ1-1; TRBD1 might be the D (5 bases). This CDR3 is built from 11 residues. V was cut by 3 bases and J by 8 bases, with 10 bases left in between. Germline V gives CDR1 DFQATT, CDR2 SNEGSKA (reference sequence). CDR3 DNA: TGCAGTGCTAGTCTCGGGGCCGAAGCTTTCTTT. It specifies CSASLGAEAFF.

The chain links TRBV6-5 to TRBJ1-3; D not certain. V lost 0 bases, J lost 1 base, and 4 bases lay in between. This CDR3 has 14 amino acids. The germline gives CDR1 MNHEY, CDR2 SVGAGI. CDR3 sequence (DNA): TGTGCCAGCAGTTACTCACAGTCTGGAAACACCATATATTTT. Amino acid sequence: CASSYSQSGNTIYF.

V gene TRBV7-2 combines with J gene TRBJ2-4; tentative D call: TRBD2 (5 bases). V was shortened by 4 bases and J by 12 bases, with 13 bases between the two germline ends. The V gene's germline CDR1 is SGHTA and CDR2 FQGNSA. The CDR3 is 12 residues long. This chain's CDR3 is CASSSTLDTQYF. As DNA, the CDR3 is TGTGCCAGCAGCTCGACACTAGATACTCAGTACTTC.

This clone has a handful of counts. The chain combines TRBV10-2 with TRBJ2-5; unclear D gene. The CDR3 totals 12 residues. Germline V gene lookup returns CDR1 WSHSY and CDR2 SAAADI. V was pared by 8 bases and J by 2 bases, with 9 bases between. CDR3 in DNA: TGCGCCAGCTCCGCCTCACAAGAGACCCAGTACTTC. Translating it yields CASSASQETQYF.